This T cell receptor (beta chain) was sequenced during a study of blood T cell repertoires in COVID-19. Study overall: COVID-19 samples collected from the United States, Italy and Spain covered acute and convalescent phases. Sources were T cells, B-cell-depleted T cells, or PBMCs; the material itself was cDNA or gDNA.

The germline V gene encodes CDR1 MNHEY and CDR2 SVGAGI. With V trimmed by 7 bases and J by 2 bases, 5 bases remained unmatched. This CDR3 is 15 amino acids long. In the authors' methods: Reference gene primer amplification in the assay estimated nucleated cell counts. Sequencing used immunoSEQ multiplex PCR; TCRdb keeps in-frame clones, though not all of them. That table furnishes V, J and clone size, whereas the DNA furnished D and trimming. The table includes approximately 120,000 clones, roughly 82% detected once. The specimen was peripheral blood. The TCR was taken from an elderly woman with active or convalescent COVID-19. This chain uses TRBV6-5 with TRBJ1-3; TRBD1 aligns across 10 bases. The CDR3 spells CASTEGQGTGNTIYF. Written as DNA, the CDR3 is TGTGCCAGCACCGAGGGACAGGGGACTGGAAACACCATATATTTT.